Shown below are 8 T cell receptor beta chains from a single sample sequenced in a study of T cell responses to AZD1222 COVID-19 vaccine. Only in-frame clones appear in the TCRdb table, and some are missing; sequencing was by immunoSEQ multiplex PCR. Altogether about 110,000 clones are present, about 87% being singletons, with the ten largest covering around 15%. The material was peripheral blood, obtained 28 days after the second AZD1222 dose. Receptors were obtained from an adult who received the AZD1222 COVID-19 vaccine.

V usage is TRBV2 and J usage is TRBJ2-4; TRBD2 aligns across 10 bases. The ends lost 7 bases at V and 0 bases at J; junction bases unmatched: 12. This CDR3 spans 18 amino acids. The germline V gene has CDR1 SNHLY and CDR2 FYNNEI. The CDR3 loop reads CASTPALAGLLAKNIQYF. The CDR3 DNA is TGTGCCAGCACCCCGGCACTAGCGGGACTCCTAGCCAAAAACATTCAGTACTTC.

The V call is TRBV5-1, the J call TRBJ1-4; possibly TRBD1 for D (5 bases). The germline CDR1 and CDR2 sequences are SGHRS and YFSETQ. Trimming removed 3 bases from V and 12 bases from J, with 12 bases in between. This CDR3 comprises 12 residues. CDR3 nucleotides: TGCGCCAGCAGCTCCCAGGGTGGCGAACTGTTTTTT. The encoded protein is CASSSQGGELFF.

The CDR3 loop reads CAISDRQETQYF. The CDR3 DNA follows: TGTGCCATCAGTGACCGGCAAGAGACCCAGTACTTC. The gene calls are TRBV10-3 and TRBJ2-5; D is unclear. V was clipped by 3 bases and J by 2 bases, with 4 bases between them. The CDR3 consists of 12 residues. Germline V gives CDR1 ENHRY, CDR2 SYGVKD.

The chain joins TRBV5-1 to TRBJ2-1; maybe TRBD1 (6 bases). CDR3 size: 16 residues. The V gene lost 1 base and the J gene lost 3 bases, with 14 bases spanning the gap. Germline CDR1 and CDR2: SGHRS and YFSETQ. This CDR3 is CASSLTGSSLYNEQFF. For the CDR3, the DNA is TGCGCCAGCAGCTTGACAGGGTCTTCCCTCTACAATGAGCAGTTCTTC. Full variable domain (remainder filled in from reference TRBV5-1 and TRBJ2-1): KAGVTQTPRYLIKTRGQQVTLSCSPISGHRSVSWYQQTPGQGLQFLFEYFSETQRNKGNFPGRFSGRQFSNSRSEMNVSTLELGDSALYLCASSLTGSSLYNEQFFGPGTRLTVL.

This clone was picked up a small number of times. This chain connects TRBV30 to TRBJ1-4; D uncertain. CDR1 is GTSNPN, CDR2 SVGIG, per germline (reference sequence). Trimming took 3 bases from V and 8 from J, leaving 16 bases between them. The CDR3 has 14 residues. CDR3 nucleotides: TGTGCCTGGAGCCGATTTCAGTCTCAAGAAAAACTGTTTTTT. It yields the protein CAWSRFQSQEKLFF.

The V call is TRBV4-1, the J call TRBJ1-4; unclear D gene. This CDR3 is 15 amino acids long. Germline CDR1 reads MGHRA; CDR2 reads YSYEKL. V was trimmed by 4 bases and J by 3 bases, leaving 12 bases between them. The DNA of the CDR3 is TGCGCCAGCAGCCTCCAGAGGCTACCTAATGAAAAACTGTTTTTT. This sequence encodes CASSLQRLPNEKLFF.

The rearrangement links TRBV4-1 to TRBJ2-1; 9 bases map to TRBD1. V was pared by 0 bases and J by 3 bases, with 6 bases of the junction left unmatched. The CDR3 length is 17 residues. Germline V gene sequence: CDR1 MGHRA, CDR2 YSYEKL. CDR3: CASSQDQGTGFYNEQFF. The CDR3, as DNA: TGCGCCAGCAGCCAAGATCAGGGGACAGGGTTCTACAATGAGCAGTTCTTC.

The gene calls are TRBV6-5 and TRBJ2-7, with 8 bases fitting TRBD2. Germline V gives CDR1 MNHEY, CDR2 SVGAGI. V shed 6 bases and J 5 bases; nucleotides not matched to a gene: 9. CDR3 size: 14 residues. The CDR3 DNA is TGTGCCAGCAGACGGGAGGGCCTAAGCCACGAGCAGTACTTC. Protein sequence: CASRREGLSHEQYF.